This T cell receptor (beta chain) was captured by sequencing in a study of OX40 agonist ivuxolimab in advanced cancers. Study as a whole: Prior therapy, whether anti-PD-1, anti-PD-L1 or anti-CTLA-4, was allowed, and roughly 44% had some.

Some clones are missing from TCRdb's copy, which holds only in-frame ones; the method was immunoSEQ multiplex PCR. The profile shows roughly 120,000 clones, approximately 90% of them singletons. General study results and limits: Clonal expansion was seen in CD4+ and CD8+ blood T cells by week 6 at 0.1 to 3.0 mg/kg.

Worth noting for this clone: Antigen unknown.

Patients were ineligible given autoimmune disease history or systemic immunosuppression. The sequencing used CD4+ or CD8+ T cells sorted from blood, collected in a trial of the OX40 agonist ivuxolimab. The clonotype was recovered from an adult with an advanced solid tumor such as melanoma, head and neck, liver or kidney cancer.

CDR3: CASSLGRENGYTF. The CDR3 bases are TGTGCCAGCAGCCTTGGCAGGGAGAATGGCTACACCTTC. The chain links TRBV16 to TRBJ1-2, with D tentatively TRBD1 (5 bases). Germline CDR1 KGHSY, CDR2 FQNENV. V shed 4 bases and J shed 6 bases, with 12 bases lying between them. This CDR3 is built from 13 residues.